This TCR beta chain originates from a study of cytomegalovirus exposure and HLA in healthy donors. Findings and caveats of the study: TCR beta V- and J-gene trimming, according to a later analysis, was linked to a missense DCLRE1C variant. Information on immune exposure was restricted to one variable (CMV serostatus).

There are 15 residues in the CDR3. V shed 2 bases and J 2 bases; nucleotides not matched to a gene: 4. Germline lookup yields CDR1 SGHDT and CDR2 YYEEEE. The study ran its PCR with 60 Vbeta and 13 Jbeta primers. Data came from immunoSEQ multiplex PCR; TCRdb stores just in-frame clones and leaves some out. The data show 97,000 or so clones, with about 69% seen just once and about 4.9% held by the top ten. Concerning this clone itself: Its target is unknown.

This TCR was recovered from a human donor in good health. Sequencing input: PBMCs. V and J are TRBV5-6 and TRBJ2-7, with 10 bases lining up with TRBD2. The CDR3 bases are TGTGCCAGCAGCTTTCTAGCGGGAGTCCCCTACGAGCAGTACTTC. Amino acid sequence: CASSFLAGVPYEQYF.